The 18 T cell receptor beta chains presented below share a single source sample, sequenced in a study of blood T cell repertoires in COVID-19. The table came from immunoSEQ multiplex PCR; TCRdb's copy has only in-frame clones and leaves some out. This table has roughly 41,000 clones, about 88% appearing once. The sample was peripheral blood. These receptors all come from a man aged 60-69 years with active COVID-19.

The chain couples TRBV7-2 to TRBJ2-3; 10 positions match TRBD1. This CDR3 is built from 16 residues. V lost 5 bases to trimming and J lost 2 bases; unmatched junction nucleotides: 7. CDR1 SGHTA and CDR2 FQGNSA come from the germline V gene. CDR3 residues: CASSARQGADTDTQYF. The CDR3 DNA reads TGTGCCAGCAGCGCCAGACAGGGGGCCGACACAGATACGCAGTATTTT.

This clone has just a few counts. In the same sample, other DNA sequences code for this CDR3. The V and J genes are TRBV9 and TRBJ2-7; TRBD2 is a possible D gene (6 bases). V was shortened by 0 bases and J by 1 base, with 8 bases between the two germline ends. Looked up from germline, CDR1 is SGDLS and CDR2 is YYNGEE. The CDR3 is 14 amino acids. CDR3 coding DNA: TGTGCCAGCAGCGTAGCGGAGGGTTCCTACGAGCAGTACTTC. This gives the protein CASSVAEGSYEQYF.

The chain employs TRBV7-3 and TRBJ2-7; a weak D match, TRBD2 (5 bases). The CDR3 is 13 amino acids. The germline V and J ends were trimmed by 0 bases and 7 bases, with 10 bases remaining between them. Per the germline V gene, CDR1 is SGHTA and CDR2 is FQGTGA. In nucleotides, the CDR3 is TGTGCCAGCAGCTTAACAACTAGAGGAGAGCAGTACTTC. This gives the protein CASSLTTRGEQYF.

The V and J genes are TRBV28 and TRBJ2-7, with TRBD1 matching 10 bases. CDR1 is MDHEN, CDR2 SYDVKM, per germline. V shed 2 bases, J shed 5 bases, and the junction held 15 bases outside the gene matches. The CDR3 contains 18 residues. The CDR3 DNA sequence: TGTGCCAGCAGTTTACCCCTTTATAAGACAGGGGGCAGGGACGAGCAGTACTTC. Translating it yields CASSLPLYKTGGRDEQYF.

The CDR3 reads CASSYSPFGDEQYF. The CDR3 coding sequence is TGTGCCAGCAGTTACTCACCCTTCGGGGACGAGCAGTACTTC. The chain links TRBV6-2 or TRBV6-3 to TRBJ2-7; D is perhaps TRBD2 (5 bases). The germline V and J ends were trimmed by 0 bases and 5 bases, with 11 bases remaining between them. Germline V CDR1 and CDR2: MNHEY, SVGEGT. CDR3 size: 14 residues.

The CDR3, as DNA: TGTGCCAGCAGCCCCGACAGGGGGTGGGGAGAGCAGTACTTC. This codes for CASSPDRGWGEQYF. V is TRBV7-9 and J is TRBJ2-7; 9 bases fit TRBD1. This CDR3 is 14 amino acids long. The ends lost 5 bases at V and 7 bases at J; junction bases unmatched: 9. CDR1 is SEHNR, CDR2 FQNEAQ, per germline (reference sequence).

The chain combines TRBV29-1 with TRBJ2-1, with TRBD2 as a possible D gene (6 bases). The V end lost 2 bases, the J end lost 3 bases, and 14 bases lay between the germline ends. The CDR3 loop spans 15 amino acids. CDR1 SQVTM and CDR2 ANQGSEA come from the germline V gene. This CDR3 is CSVERGASDYNEQFF. CDR3 DNA sequence: TGCAGCGTTGAACGAGGGGCTAGCGACTACAATGAGCAGTTCTTC.

The chain combines TRBV6-5 with TRBJ2-7; TRBD1 agrees at 9 bases. With 9 bases clipped from V and 4 bases from J, the junction kept 7 bases outside the gene matches. The CDR3 spans 13 residues. CDR1 is MNHEY, CDR2 SVGAGI, per germline. The CDR3 sequence: CARGGDRAYEQYF. CDR3 sequence (DNA): TGTGCCAGGGGGGGGGACAGGGCTTACGAGCAGTACTTC.

The rearrangement uses TRBV27 and TRBJ2-7, with TRBD2 matching 10 bases. CDR3 length: 16 residues. The ends lost 4 bases at V and 4 bases at J; junction bases unmatched: 10. Germline CDR1 and CDR2: MNHEY and SMNVEV (reference sequence). The CDR3 nucleotides are TGTGCCAGCAGTTGGGCCCCTAGCGGGAGTCGGTACGAGCAGTACTTC. It codes for CASSWAPSGSRYEQYF.

This chain joins TRBV7-3 and TRBJ2-1, with D tentatively TRBD2 (6 bases). This CDR3 contains 14 residues. V was shortened by 4 bases and J by 7 bases, with 14 bases between the two germline ends. CDR1 is SGHTA and CDR2 is FQGTGA in the germline V gene. CDR3 protein: CASSSWGLKNEQFF. For the CDR3, the DNA is TGTGCCAGCAGCTCATGGGGACTCAAAAATGAGCAGTTCTTC.

The chain carries TRBV7-2 and TRBJ2-5; 7 bases align to TRBD2. The CDR3 has 15 residues. Trimming at V came to 5 bases and at J to 5 bases, leaving 11 bases not matched to a gene. Germline V gene sequence: CDR1 SGHTA, CDR2 FQGNSA. CDR3 loop: CASSPRTSTGETQYF. DNA of the CDR3: TGTGCCAGCAGCCCCCGGACTAGTACGGGCGAGACCCAGTACTTC. Based on the CDR3 plus reference TRBV7-2 and TRBJ2-5, the full variable domain is GAGVSQSPSNKVTEKGKDVELRCDPISGHTALYWYRQSLGQGLEFLIYFQGNSAPDKSGLPSDRFSAERTGGSVSTLTIQRTQQEDSAVYLCASSPRTSTGETQYFGPGTRLLVL.

V and J are TRBV5-6 and TRBJ2-5; D call uncertain. Trimming cost V 0 bases and J 5 bases, with 5 bases left between them. CDR1 is SGHDT and CDR2 is YYEEEE in the germline V gene. CDR3 size: 12 residues. CDR3 in amino acids: CASSLGAETQYF. The CDR3 coding sequence is TGTGCCAGCAGCTTGGGGGCGGAGACCCAGTACTTC.

The chain employs TRBV5-1 and TRBJ2-5; 10 nucleotides line up with TRBD1. V shed 4 bases, J shed 5 bases, and the junction held 14 bases outside the gene matches. The CDR3 contains 17 residues. Germline-derived CDR1 and CDR2 are SGHRS and YFSETQ. The CDR3 sequence is CASSLKRQGATVETQYF. Written as DNA, the CDR3 is TGCGCCAGCAGCCTAAAACGACAGGGGGCTACAGTGGAGACCCAGTACTTC.

This clone came up once. The chain carries TRBV6-5 and TRBJ2-7; no reliable D call. The CDR3 runs to 15 residues. V was clipped by 0 bases and J by 1 base, with 10 bases between them. Germline V gene sequence: CDR1 MNHEY, CDR2 SVGAGI. CDR3 sequence: CASSYSRRASYEQYF. DNA of the CDR3: TGTGCCAGCAGTTACTCCCGACGAGCGTCCTACGAGCAGTACTTC.

The chain has TRBV27 and TRBJ2-1, with 8 nucleotides matching TRBD2. V gave up 5 bases and J gave up 0 bases; unmatched junction bases: 6. The CDR3 has 16 amino acids. Germline lookup yields CDR1 MNHEY and CDR2 SMNVEV (reference sequence). The CDR3 DNA sequence: TGTGCCAGCAGTGCGTCCGGGACTAGCTCCTACAATGAGCAGTTCTTC. As protein: CASSASGTSSYNEQFF.

V and J are TRBV6-1 and TRBJ1-3, with D unresolved. This CDR3 is 15 amino acids long. Per germline, CDR1 MNHNS and CDR2 SASEGT. V lost 2 bases and J lost 0, with 8 bases in between. CDR3: CASSELPSSGNTIYF. The DNA for the CDR3 is TGTGCCAGCAGTGAACTCCCGAGCTCTGGAAACACCATATATTTT.

The chain links TRBV15 to TRBJ2-7, with TRBD1 matching over 7 bases. This CDR3 spans 15 amino acids. The V gene end was trimmed by 4 bases and the J gene end by 1 base; junction bases not matched to a gene: 7. Per germline, CDR1 LNHNV and CDR2 YYDKDF (reference sequence). In DNA form, the CDR3 reads TGTGCCACCAGCACAGCCGGGACAGAGTCCTACGAGCAGTACTTC. This sequence encodes CATSTAGTESYEQYF.

The chain joins TRBV5-1 to TRBJ1-6; D perhaps matches TRBD1 (6 bases). Trimming took off 2 bases at V and 6 bases at J, with 9 bases between the two ends. The CDR3 is 14 residues long. Per the germline V gene, CDR1 is SGHRS and CDR2 is YFSETQ. The CDR3 DNA sequence: TGCGCCAGCAGCTTACAACAGGGTAATTCACCCCTCCACTTT. Its translation is CASSLQQGNSPLHF.